Shown below are 25 T cell receptor beta chains from a single sample sequenced in a study of blood T cell repertoires in COVID-19. Data came from immunoSEQ multiplex PCR; TCRdb stores just in-frame clones and leaves some out. The sample holds about 290,000 clones, just under 85% seen once. Sequenced material: peripheral blood. The receptors stem from a woman aged 50 to 60 with active or convalescent COVID-19.

The rearrangement joins TRBV7-3 to TRBJ2-1; weak D call: TRBD1 (6 bases). Germline assignment: CDR1 SGHTA and CDR2 FQGTGA. Trimming cost V 5 bases and J 2 bases, with 13 bases left between them. The CDR3 is 15 amino acids. CDR3: CASSRPGTTYNEQFF. CDR3 nucleotide sequence: TGTGCCAGCAGCCGTCCCGGGACAACCTACAATGAGCAGTTCTTC.

The J gene is TRBJ1-5, the V gene TRBV18, with a tentative D call TRBD1 (6 bases). This CDR3 has 15 amino acids. V lost 6 bases and J lost 0, with 12 bases in between. Germline-derived CDR1 and CDR2 are KGHSH and LQKENI. In DNA form, the CDR3 reads TGTGCCAGCTCGCCGGGCAGGGGTAGCAATCAGCCCCAGCATTTT. It translates to CASSPGRGSNQPQHF.

This clone appeared once. J is TRBJ1-4 and V is TRBV9; no definite D call. The CDR3 length is 13 residues. V was clipped by 3 bases and J by 14 bases, with 17 bases between them. Per the germline V gene, CDR1 is SGDLS and CDR2 is YYNGEE. The CDR3 spells CASSGPGPGGLFF. The CDR3 DNA reads TGTGCCAGCAGCGGTCCGGGCCCGGGAGGGCTGTTTTTT.

This clone came up once. The chain links TRBV10-3 to TRBJ2-1; D may be TRBD2 (6 bases). V lost 3 bases and J lost 3, with 15 bases in between. The germline V gene encodes CDR1 ENHRY and CDR2 SYGVKD. The length of the CDR3 is 16 residues. CDR3 bases: TGTGCCATCAGTGAACCTAGCGCGGTGTACTACAATGAGCAGTTCTTC. Protein: CAISEPSAVYYNEQFF.

The V call is TRBV15, the J call TRBJ2-7; 8 nucleotides line up with TRBD2. The CDR3 has 15 amino acids. Germline V gene lookup returns CDR1 LNHNV and CDR2 YYDKDF (reference sequence). V lost 3 bases, J lost 3 bases, and 7 bases stayed unmatched. This CDR3 reads CATSSVTSGNYEQYF. The DNA of the CDR3 is TGTGCCACCAGCAGTGTCACTAGCGGAAACTACGAGCAGTACTTC.

This rearrangement joins TRBV19 to TRBJ1-5, with unresolved D. Looked up from germline, CDR1 is LNHDA and CDR2 is SQIVND (reference sequence). Trimming stripped 5 bases from V and 6 bases from J, with 14 bases between. This CDR3 contains 14 residues. The CDR3 DNA is TGTGCCAGTAGTGGTGGGCAAAATAGTCAGCCCCAGCATTTT. It codes for CASSGGQNSQPQHF.

This clone occurred many times. This rearrangement joins TRBV5-1 to TRBJ2-2, with a tentative D call TRBD1 (5 bases). Germline V CDR1 and CDR2: SGHRS, YFSETQ. The CDR3 has 15 amino acids. Trimming shortened V by 1 base and J by 4 bases, and 11 bases separated the two germline ends. For the CDR3, the DNA is TGCGCCAGCAGCTTGAACTTAAGGGGCACCGGGGAGCTGTTTTTT. This gives the protein CASSLNLRGTGELFF.

The chain is built from TRBV25-1 and TRBJ2-3, with D possibly being TRBD1 (6 bases). V lost 6 bases and J 4 bases, leaving 11 bases between the germline ends. The CDR3 is 13 residues long. Germline V CDR1 and CDR2: MGHDK, SYGVNS. The CDR3 is CASRQGFADTQYF. Written as DNA, the CDR3 is TGTGCCAGCAGACAGGGCTTCGCAGATACGCAGTATTTT.

The chain joins TRBV7-9 to TRBJ1-6; 11 nucleotides align to TRBD1. CDR3 length: 15 amino acids. J gave up 8 bases and V 4 bases, and 4 bases lay outside the gene matches. Germline loops: CDR1 SEHNR, CDR2 FQNEAQ (reference sequence). The CDR3 spells CASSSRGQGDSPLHF. The CDR3 nucleotides read TGTGCCAGCAGCTCCCGGGGACAGGGGGATTCACCCCTCCACTTT.

The chain joins TRBV7-9 to TRBJ1-1, with 7 bases fitting TRBD1. V gave up 1 base and J gave up 2 bases; unmatched junction bases: 7. Germline V lookup: CDR1 SEHNR, CDR2 FQNEAQ (reference sequence). The CDR3 is 16 amino acids. As DNA, the CDR3 is TGTGCCAGCAGCTTAGGACCACAGGGGCCAAACACTGAAGCTTTCTTT. This encodes CASSLGPQGPNTEAFF.

The chain joins TRBV28 to TRBJ2-7; D is undetermined. The CDR3 is 12 residues long. Deletions cut 3 bases from V and 2 bases from J, with 5 bases between. Germline V lookup: CDR1 MDHEN, CDR2 SYDVKM. The CDR3 nucleotides are TGTGCCAGCAGTTTCCAGACCTACGAGCAGTACTTC. Amino acid sequence: CASSFQTYEQYF.

This clone was seen once. V is TRBV7-9 and J is TRBJ2-3; TRBD2 matches 7 bases. Looked up from germline, CDR1 is SEHNR and CDR2 is FQNEAQ (reference sequence). CDR3 length equals 15 residues. Trimming at V came to 5 bases and at J to 4 bases, leaving 9 bases not matched to a gene. The CDR3 spells CASSPYQTSADTQYF. The CDR3 nucleotides read TGTGCCAGCAGCCCGTACCAAACTAGCGCAGATACGCAGTATTTT.

This chain joins TRBV5-4 and TRBJ2-7, with TRBD2 matching over 11 bases. Germline V gene data show CDR1 as SGHNT and CDR2 as YYREEE (reference sequence). J gave up 5 bases and V 3 bases, and 4 bases lay outside the gene matches. This CDR3 spans 14 amino acids. Here the CDR3 DNA reads TGTGCCAGCAGCTCTAGCGGGAGGACGAACGAGCAGTACTTC. This gives the protein CASSSSGRTNEQYF.

This clone was recorded once. The chain uses TRBV11-1 and TRBJ2-3; the match to TRBD2 covers 9 bases. Unmatched junction bases numbered 13, after V lost 2 bases and J lost 10 bases. CDR1 SGHAT and CDR2 FQDESV come from the germline V gene (reference sequence). This CDR3 has 16 residues. CDR3 in DNA: TGTGCCAGCAGCTTACGTAGCGGGAGATTGTGGATATCGCAGTATTTT. This codes for CASSLRSGRLWISQYF.

The chain employs TRBV2 and TRBJ1-2; D call uncertain. The CDR3 sequence is 14 residues long. Germline-derived CDR1 and CDR2 are SNHLY and FYNNEI. Deletions cut 5 bases from V and 8 bases from J, with 18 bases between. The CDR3 loop is CASSNQRTPTGYTF. The CDR3 DNA reads as TGTGCCAGCAGTAACCAACGGACTCCGACCGGCTACACCTTC.

The chain links TRBV7-6 to TRBJ2-1; 10 bases fit TRBD2. Germline CDR1 and CDR2: SGHVS and FNYEAQ. The CDR3 runs 16 residues. V was clipped by 5 bases and J by 5 bases; unmatched bases: 9. The CDR3 DNA reads TGTGCCAGCAGCGGTACCAGGACTAGCGGTAACAATGAGCAGTTCTTC. Protein product: CASSGTRTSGNNEQFF.

J is TRBJ2-7 and V is TRBV2; D possibly corresponds to TRBD2 (6 bases). The CDR3 is 17 amino acids. Germline assignment: CDR1 SNHLY and CDR2 FYNNEI. Trimming pared 0 bases from V and 3 bases from J, leaving 18 bases between. CDR3 residues: CASSEAPTGSGDYEQYF. CDR3 DNA sequence: TGTGCCAGCAGTGAAGCGCCCACTGGTAGCGGCGACTACGAGCAGTACTTC.

The chain employs TRBV5-1 and TRBJ1-1; 8 nucleotides line up with TRBD1. Per germline, CDR1 SGHRS and CDR2 YFSETQ. The CDR3 runs 14 residues. Losses at the gene ends were 4 bases for V and 1 base for J; bases not matched to a gene: 3. The CDR3 DNA reads TGCGCCAGCAGCATGGACAGGGCGAACACTGAAGCTTTCTTT. It encodes CASSMDRANTEAFF.

This chain uses TRBV7-3 with TRBJ1-1, with 8 bases lining up with TRBD1. Germline CDR1 SGHTA, CDR2 FQGTGA. The CDR3 spans 14 residues. The trim removed 6 bases at V and 6 bases at J, leaving 9 bases unmatched. The CDR3: CASRADRVIAEAFF. The CDR3 nucleotides read TGTGCCAGCAGGGCGGACAGGGTTATCGCTGAAGCTTTCTTT.

This clone appeared a single time. V and J are TRBV3-1 (or the pseudogene TRBV3-2) and TRBJ2-7; D gene unclear. The CDR3 consists of 15 residues. Germline lookup yields CDR1 LGHDT and CDR2 YNNKEL (reference sequence). V lost 1 base and J lost 2, with 12 bases in between. The DNA of the CDR3 is TGTGCCAGCAGCCAAGGTGGTGGCCTCCCCTACGAGCAGTACTTC. Amino acid sequence: CASSQGGGLPYEQYF.

The gene calls are TRBV14 and TRBJ1-2, with D hard to call. The germline gives CDR1 SGHDN, CDR2 FVKESK. Trimming shortened V by 0 bases and J by 8 bases, and 16 bases separated the two germline ends. This CDR3 is 15 amino acids long. The CDR3 DNA reads TGTGCCAGCAGCCAAGATTGGTCAGCGGAATACGGCTACACCTTC. Protein sequence: CASSQDWSAEYGYTF.

Regarding this clone: This specimen includes other DNA sequences encoding the same CDR3. V usage is TRBV5-4 and J usage is TRBJ2-1; D is unclear. The CDR3 covers 15 residues. V lost 3 bases and J 1 base, leaving 11 bases between the germline ends. Looked up from germline, CDR1 is SGHNT and CDR2 is YYREEE (reference sequence). Here the CDR3 reads CASSSSSGSYNEQFF. DNA of the CDR3: TGTGCCAGCAGCTCTTCTAGTGGTTCCTACAATGAGCAGTTCTTC.

The CDR3 nucleotides are TGTGCCATCAGGGACAGACTGTACGAGCAGTACTTC. It yields the protein CAIRDRLYEQYF. This chain uses TRBV10-3 with TRBJ2-7; D is possibly TRBD1 (6 bases). The length of the CDR3 is 12 residues. Trimming cost V 6 bases and J 4 bases, with 10 bases left between them. Germline loops: CDR1 ENHRY, CDR2 SYGVKD.

The chain combines TRBV5-6 with TRBJ2-3; TRBD1 might be the D (6 bases). With 5 bases removed from V and 0 bases from J, the gap between germline ends came to 13 bases. The CDR3 contains 15 residues. Germline V CDR1 and CDR2: SGHDT, YYEEEE. This CDR3 reads CASRAGTLSTDTQYF. In DNA, the CDR3 is TGTGCCAGCAGAGCCGGGACACTGAGCACAGATACGCAGTATTTT.

The chain combines TRBV6-5 with TRBJ1-2; D is ambiguous. With 1 base removed from V and 7 bases from J, the gap between germline ends came to 16 bases. The germline CDR1 and CDR2 sequences are MNHEY and SVGAGI. This CDR3 has 15 residues. The CDR3 loop is CASSYLTRTLTGYTF. CDR3 sequence (DNA): TGTGCCAGCAGTTACTTGACACGGACTCTCACTGGCTACACCTTC.